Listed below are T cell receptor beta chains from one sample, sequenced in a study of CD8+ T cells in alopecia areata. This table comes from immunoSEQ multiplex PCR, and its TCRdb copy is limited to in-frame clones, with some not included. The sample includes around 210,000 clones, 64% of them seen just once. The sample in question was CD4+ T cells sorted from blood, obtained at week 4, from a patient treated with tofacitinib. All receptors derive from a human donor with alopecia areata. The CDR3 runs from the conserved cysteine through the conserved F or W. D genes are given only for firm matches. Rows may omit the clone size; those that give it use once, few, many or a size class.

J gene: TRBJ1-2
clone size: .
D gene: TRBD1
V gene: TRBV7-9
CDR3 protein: CATQLGTGYLNYGYTF
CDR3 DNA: TGTGCCACCCAGCTTGGGACAGGGTACCTGAACTATGGCTACACCTTC

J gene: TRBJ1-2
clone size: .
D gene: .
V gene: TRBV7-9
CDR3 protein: CASSFGQNYGYTF
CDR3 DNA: TGTGCCAGCAGCTTTGGACAGAACTATGGCTACACCTTC

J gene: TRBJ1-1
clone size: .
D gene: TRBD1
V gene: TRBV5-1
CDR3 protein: CASSSQGSTNTEAFF
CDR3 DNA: TGCGCCAGCAGCTCACAGGGGAGTACGAACACTGAAGCTTTCTTT

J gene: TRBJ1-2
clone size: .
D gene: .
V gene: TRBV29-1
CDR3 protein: CSVGAGINYGYTF
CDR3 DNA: TGCAGCGTTGGTGCAGGGATTAACTATGGCTACACCTTC

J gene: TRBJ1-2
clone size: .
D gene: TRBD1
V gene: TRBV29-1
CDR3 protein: CSVEALGTAFNYGYTF
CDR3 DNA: TGCAGCGTTGAAGCGCTCGGGACAGCCTTTAACTATGGCTACACCTTC

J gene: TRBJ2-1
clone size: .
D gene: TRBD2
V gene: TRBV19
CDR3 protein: CASSMGLVYYNEQFF
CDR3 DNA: TGTGCCAGTAGTATGGGACTAGTGTACTACAATGAGCAGTTCTTC

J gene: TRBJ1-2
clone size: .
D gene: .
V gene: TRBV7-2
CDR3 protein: CASSLAPTAVRRGYTF
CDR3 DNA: TGTGCCAGCAGCTTAGCCCCCACAGCCGTAAGGCGGGGCTACACCTTC

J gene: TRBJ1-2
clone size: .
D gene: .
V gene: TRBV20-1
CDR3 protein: CSSRPYGYTF
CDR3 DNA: TGCAGTAGCCGTCCCTATGGCTACACCTTC

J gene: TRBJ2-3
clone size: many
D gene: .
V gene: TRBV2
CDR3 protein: CASKLNSGSTDTQYF
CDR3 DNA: TGTGCCAGCAAGCTTAACAGCGGTAGCACAGATACGCAGTATTTT

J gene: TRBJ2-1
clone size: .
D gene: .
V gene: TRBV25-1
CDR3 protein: CASTLNLNEQFF
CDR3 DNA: TGTGCCAGCACCCTCAACTTAAATGAGCAGTTCTTC

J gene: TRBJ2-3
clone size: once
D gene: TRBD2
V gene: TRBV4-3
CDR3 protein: CASSQVVSGDTDTQYF
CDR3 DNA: TGCGCCAGCAGCCAAGTAGTTAGCGGGGACACAGATACGCAGTATTTT

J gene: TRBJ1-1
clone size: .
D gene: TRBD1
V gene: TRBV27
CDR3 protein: CASNRQGPNTEAFF
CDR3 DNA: TGTGCCAGCAATCGACAGGGGCCGAACACTGAAGCTTTCTTT

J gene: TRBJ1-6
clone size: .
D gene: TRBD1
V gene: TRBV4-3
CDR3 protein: CASSQRQGRDSPLHF
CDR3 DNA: TGCGCCAGCAGCCAAAGACAGGGTAGGGATTCACCCCTCCACTTT

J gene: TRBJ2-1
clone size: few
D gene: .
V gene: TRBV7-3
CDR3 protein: CASSLRGREVREQFF
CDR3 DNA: TGTGCCAGCAGCTTAAGGGGCAGGGAGGTCAGGGAGCAGTTCTTC

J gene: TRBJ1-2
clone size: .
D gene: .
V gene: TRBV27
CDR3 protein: CASSTNRGTNYGYTF
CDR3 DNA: TGTGCCAGCTCCACAAACCGCGGAACTAACTATGGCTACACCTTC

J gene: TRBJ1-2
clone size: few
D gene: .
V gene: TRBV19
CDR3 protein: CASSIIPQAANYGYTF
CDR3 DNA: TGTGCCAGTAGTATTATCCCGCAGGCGGCTAACTATGGCTACACCTTC

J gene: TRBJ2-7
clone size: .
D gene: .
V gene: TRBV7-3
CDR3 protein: CASSVAELSYEQYF
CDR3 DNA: TGTGCCAGCAGCGTCGCCGAACTCTCCTACGAGCAGTACTTC

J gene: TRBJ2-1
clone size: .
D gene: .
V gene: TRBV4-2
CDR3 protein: CASSPTGPRTNEQFF
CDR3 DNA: TGTGCCAGCAGTCCTACCGGACCCAGAACGAATGAGCAGTTCTTC

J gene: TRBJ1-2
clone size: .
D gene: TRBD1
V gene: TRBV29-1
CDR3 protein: CSELAPGQGGYTF
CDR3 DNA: TGCAGCGAACTAGCCCCGGGACAGGGAGGCTACACCTTC

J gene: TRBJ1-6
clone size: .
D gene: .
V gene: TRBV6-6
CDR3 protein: CASIGRENSPLHF
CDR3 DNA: TGTGCCAGCATCGGACGGGAGAATTCACCCCTCCACTTT

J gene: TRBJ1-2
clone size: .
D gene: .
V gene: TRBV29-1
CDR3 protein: CSAGHLNGYTF
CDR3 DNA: TGCAGCGCCGGCCACCTCAATGGCTACACCTTC

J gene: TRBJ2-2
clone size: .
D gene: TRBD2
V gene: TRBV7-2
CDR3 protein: CASSFGGIPGELFF
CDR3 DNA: TGTGCCAGCAGCTTCGGGGGGATACCCGGGGAGCTGTTTTTT

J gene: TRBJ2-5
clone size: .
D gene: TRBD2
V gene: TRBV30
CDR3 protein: CAWSIGGIQETQYF
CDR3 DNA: TGTGCCTGGAGTATCGGGGGGATACAAGAGACCCAGTACTTC

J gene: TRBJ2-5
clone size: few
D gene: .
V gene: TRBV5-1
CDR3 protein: CASSLDAGKDQETQYF
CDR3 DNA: TGCGCCAGCAGCTTGGATGCAGGGAAAGACCAAGAGACCCAGTACTTC

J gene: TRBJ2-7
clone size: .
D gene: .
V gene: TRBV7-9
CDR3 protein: CASSLTYEQYF
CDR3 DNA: TGTGCCAGCAGCTTAACCTACGAGCAGTACTTC

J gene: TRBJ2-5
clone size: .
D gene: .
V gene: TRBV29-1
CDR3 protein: CSVRGQTQETQYF
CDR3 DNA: TGCAGCGTCAGAGGACAGACCCAAGAGACCCAGTACTTC

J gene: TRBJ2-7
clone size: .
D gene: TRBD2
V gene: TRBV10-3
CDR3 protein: CAISELAGSYEQYF
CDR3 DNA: TGTGCCATCAGTGAACTAGCGGGGTCCTACGAGCAGTACTTC

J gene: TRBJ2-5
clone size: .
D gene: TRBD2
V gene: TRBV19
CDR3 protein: CASSGLAGASRETQYF
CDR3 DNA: TGTGCCAGTAGTGGACTAGCGGGGGCCTCTCGAGAGACCCAGTACTTC

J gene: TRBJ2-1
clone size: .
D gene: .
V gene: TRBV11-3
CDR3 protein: CASSLAEWENEQFF
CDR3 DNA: TGTGCCAGCAGCTTAGCGGAATGGGAGAATGAGCAGTTCTTC

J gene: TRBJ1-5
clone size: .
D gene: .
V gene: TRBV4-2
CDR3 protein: CASSQDRLFSNQPQHF
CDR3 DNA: TGTGCCAGCAGCCAAGATCGTCTATTTAGCAATCAGCCCCAGCATTTT

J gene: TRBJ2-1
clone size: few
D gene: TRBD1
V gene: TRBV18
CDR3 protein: CASSGAGGNEQFF
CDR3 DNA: TGTGCCAGCTCCGGGGCAGGGGGCAATGAGCAGTTCTTC

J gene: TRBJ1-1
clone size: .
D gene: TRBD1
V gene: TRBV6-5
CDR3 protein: CASSYRQGTNTEAFF
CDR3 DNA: TGTGCCAGCAGTTACCGACAGGGGACTAACACTGAAGCTTTCTTT

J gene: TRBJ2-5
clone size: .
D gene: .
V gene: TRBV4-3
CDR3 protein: CASSQALGPEETQYF
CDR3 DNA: TGCGCCAGCAGCCAAGCCTTAGGGCCCGAAGAGACCCAGTACTTC

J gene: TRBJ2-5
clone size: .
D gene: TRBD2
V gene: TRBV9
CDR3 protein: CASSVGIEGGGQETQYF
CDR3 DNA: TGTGCCAGCAGCGTAGGCATTGAGGGCGGGGGACAAGAGACCCAGTACTTC

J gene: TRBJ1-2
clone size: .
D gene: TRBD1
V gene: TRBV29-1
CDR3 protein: CSVRAGGQYGYTF
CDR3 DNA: TGCAGCGTTAGAGCAGGGGGACAATATGGCTACACCTTC

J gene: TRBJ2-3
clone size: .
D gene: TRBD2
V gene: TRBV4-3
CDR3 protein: CASSQKGLAGYTDTQYF
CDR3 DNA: TGCGCCAGCAGCCAAAAGGGCCTAGCGGGGTACACAGATACGCAGTATTTT

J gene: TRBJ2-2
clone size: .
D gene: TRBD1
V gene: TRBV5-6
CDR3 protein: CASSPLRDRGPTGELFF
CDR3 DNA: TGTGCCAGCAGCCCGCTCCGGGACAGGGGACCCACCGGGGAGCTGTTTTTT

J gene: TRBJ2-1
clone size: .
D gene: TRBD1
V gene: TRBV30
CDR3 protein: CAWRGTGQGSYNEQFF
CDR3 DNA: TGTGCCTGGAGAGGTACAGGACAGGGCTCCTACAATGAGCAGTTCTTC

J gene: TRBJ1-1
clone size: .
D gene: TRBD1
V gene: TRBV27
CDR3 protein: CASIPGQAGNTEAFF
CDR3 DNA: TGTGCCAGCATTCCCGGACAGGCGGGGAACACTGAGGCTTTCTTT

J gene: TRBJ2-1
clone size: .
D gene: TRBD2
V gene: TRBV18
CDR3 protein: CASSPPTSGSSYNEQFF
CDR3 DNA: TGTGCCAGCTCACCACCGACTAGCGGGAGCTCCTACAATGAGCAGTTCTTC

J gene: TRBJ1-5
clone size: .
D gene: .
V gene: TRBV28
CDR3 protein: CAGGGANQPQHF
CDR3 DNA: TGTGCCGGTGGGGGGGCAAATCAGCCCCAGCATTTT

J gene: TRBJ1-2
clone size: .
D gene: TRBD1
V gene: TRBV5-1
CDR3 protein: CASSYGGQGLYGYTF
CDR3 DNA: TGCGCCAGCAGCTATGGGGGACAGGGCCTCTATGGCTACACCTTC

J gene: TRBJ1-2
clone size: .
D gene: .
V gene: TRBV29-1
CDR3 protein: CSVVREGYGYTF
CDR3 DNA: TGCAGCGTTGTACGGGAAGGCTATGGCTACACCTTC

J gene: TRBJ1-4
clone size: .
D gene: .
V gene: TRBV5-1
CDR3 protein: CASSSTTVNEKLFF
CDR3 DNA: TGCGCCAGCAGCTCCACGACAGTAAATGAAAAACTGTTTTTT

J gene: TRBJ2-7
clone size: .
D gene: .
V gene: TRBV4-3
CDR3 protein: CASSQEPVPSYEQYF
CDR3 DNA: TGCGCCAGCAGCCAAGAGCCGGTCCCGTCTTACGAGCAGTACTTC

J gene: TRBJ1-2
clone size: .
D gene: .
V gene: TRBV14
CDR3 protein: CASSQEPPGYTF
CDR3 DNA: TGTGCCAGCAGCCAAGAGCCGCCGGGTTACACCTTC

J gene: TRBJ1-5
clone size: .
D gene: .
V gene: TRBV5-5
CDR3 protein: CASSLAGTIQPQHF
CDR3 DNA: TGTGCCAGCAGCTTGGCTGGGACAATTCAGCCCCAGCATTTT

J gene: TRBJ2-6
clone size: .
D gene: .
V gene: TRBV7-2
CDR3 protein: CASSLTGSGANVLTF
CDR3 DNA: TGTGCCAGCAGCTTGACCGGGTCTGGGGCCAACGTCCTGACTTTC

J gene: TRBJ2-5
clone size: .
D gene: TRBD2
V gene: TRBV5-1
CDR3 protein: CASSTQRGQETQYF
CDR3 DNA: TGCGCCAGCAGCACTCAGCGGGGGCAAGAGACCCAGTACTTC

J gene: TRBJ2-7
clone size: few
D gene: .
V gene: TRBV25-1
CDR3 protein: CASSDYYEQYF
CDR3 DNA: TGTGCCAGCAGTGACTACTACGAGCAGTACTTC

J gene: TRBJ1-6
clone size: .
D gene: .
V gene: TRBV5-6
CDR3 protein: CASSWGLSPLHF
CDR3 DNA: TGTGCCAGCAGCTGGGGCCTGTCACCCCTCCACTTT

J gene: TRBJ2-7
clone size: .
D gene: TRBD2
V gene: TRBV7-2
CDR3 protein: CASSPGSWGGYEQYF
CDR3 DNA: TGTGCCAGCAGCCCCGGTTCATGGGGGGGCTACGAGCAGTACTTC

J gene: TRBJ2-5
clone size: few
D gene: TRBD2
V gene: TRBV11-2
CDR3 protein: CASSLTSGKQETQYF
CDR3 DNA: TGTGCCAGCAGCTTAACTAGCGGGAAACAAGAGACCCAGTACTTC

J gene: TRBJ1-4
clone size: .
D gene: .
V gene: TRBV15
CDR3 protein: CATSRGFGNTGRLELFF
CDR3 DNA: TGTGCCACCAGCAGAGGTTTCGGGAACACCGGCCGGTTGGAACTGTTTTTT